Described below is a single T cell receptor (beta chain) sequence and its context. The antigen is undetermined. This sample was taken from a study of graft-versus-host responses after intestinal transplantation. Findings and limits, study-wide: Some GvH clones were seen earlier in gut or blood, suggesting intestinal origin.

CDR1 and CDR2 (germline): MDHEN, SYDVKM. Trimming removed 8 bases at V and 3 bases at J, with 13 bases between. This CDR3 is 13 amino acids long. The table came from immunoSEQ multiplex PCR; TCRdb's copy has only in-frame clones and leaves some out. The table has 25,000 to 35,000 clones, 93% seen once. Sequences were derived from PBMCs, sampled around 70 days after intestinal transplant. This clonotype was obtained from a human patient who received an intestinal transplant, so some T cells may come from the graft donor. V usage is TRBV28 and J usage is TRBJ1-1, with D hard to call. The CDR3 sequence is CASFDGSHTEAFF. CDR3 DNA: TGTGCCAGCTTCGACGGGTCCCACACTGAAGCTTTCTTT.